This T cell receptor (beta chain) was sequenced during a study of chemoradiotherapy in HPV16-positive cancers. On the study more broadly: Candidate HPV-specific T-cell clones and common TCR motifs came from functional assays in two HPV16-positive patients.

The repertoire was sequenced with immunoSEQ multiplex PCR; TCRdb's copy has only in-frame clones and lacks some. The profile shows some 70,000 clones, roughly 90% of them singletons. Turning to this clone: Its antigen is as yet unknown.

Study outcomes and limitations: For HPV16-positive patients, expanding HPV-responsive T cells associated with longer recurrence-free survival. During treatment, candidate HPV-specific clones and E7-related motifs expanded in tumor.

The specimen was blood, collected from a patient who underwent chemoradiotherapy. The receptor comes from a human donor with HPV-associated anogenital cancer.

CDR3 in DNA: TGTGCCAGCAGCCCAAGGGAAATACGGCACAATGAGCAGTTCTTC. Its protein product is CASSPREIRHNEQFF. The V and J genes are TRBV7-9 and TRBJ2-1; no clear D. CDR1 is SEHNR and CDR2 is FQNEAQ in the germline V gene (reference sequence). Trimming removed 5 bases from V and 5 bases from J, with 16 bases in between. There are 15 residues in the CDR3.